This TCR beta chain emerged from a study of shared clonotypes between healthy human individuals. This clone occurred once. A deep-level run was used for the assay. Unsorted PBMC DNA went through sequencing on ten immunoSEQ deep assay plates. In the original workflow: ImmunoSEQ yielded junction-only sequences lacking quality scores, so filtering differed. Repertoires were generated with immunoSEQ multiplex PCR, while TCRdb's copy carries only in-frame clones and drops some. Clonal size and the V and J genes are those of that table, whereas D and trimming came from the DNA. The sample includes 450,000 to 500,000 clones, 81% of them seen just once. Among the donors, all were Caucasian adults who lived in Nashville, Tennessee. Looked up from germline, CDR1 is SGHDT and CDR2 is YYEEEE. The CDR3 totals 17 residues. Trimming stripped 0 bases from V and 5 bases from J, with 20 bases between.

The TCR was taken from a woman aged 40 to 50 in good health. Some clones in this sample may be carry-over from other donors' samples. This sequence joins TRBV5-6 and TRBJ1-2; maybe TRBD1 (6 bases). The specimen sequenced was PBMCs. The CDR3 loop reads CASSLGGDGQGPYGYTF. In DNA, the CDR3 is TGTGCCAGCAGCTTGGGAGGAGACGGGCAGGGGCCGTATGGCTACACCTTC. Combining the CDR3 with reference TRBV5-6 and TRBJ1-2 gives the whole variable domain DAGVTQSPTHLIKTRGQQVTLRCSPKSGHDTVSWYQQALGQGPQFIFQYYEEEERQRGNFPDRFSGHQFPNYSSELNVNALLLGDSALYLCASSLGGDGQGPYGYTFGSGTRLTVV.